This TCR beta chain was obtained from a study of T cells after yellow fever vaccination. Looking at the study overall: For low cell numbers, libraries were made with SMART-Seq v4 Ultra Low Input.

CDR1 and CDR2 from the germline V gene are MNHEY and SVGEGT. Trimming removed 4 bases from V and 7 bases from J, with 9 bases in between. The CDR3 is 12 residues long. Broader study findings: After the booster, about 95% of CD4 and 88% of CD8 primary-response clones were re-detected.

The sample holds many counts of this clonotype. Its antigen is unknown. TCRdb analysed the 5' RACE reads with MiXCR anew, one entry per CDR3 protein. Among under 700,000 distinct CDR3 sequences listed, about a sixth were seen once. The starting material was PBMCs, obtained around 5 days after the first yellow fever vaccination. The TCR sequence derives from a young man who received the YFV17D yellow fever vaccine. This rearrangement joins TRBV6-2 or TRBV6-3 to TRBJ2-3; TRBD2 might be the D (5 bases). For the CDR3, the DNA is TGTGCCAGCAGTTCGAGGGTCCATACGCAGTATTTT. As protein: CASSSRVHTQYF.